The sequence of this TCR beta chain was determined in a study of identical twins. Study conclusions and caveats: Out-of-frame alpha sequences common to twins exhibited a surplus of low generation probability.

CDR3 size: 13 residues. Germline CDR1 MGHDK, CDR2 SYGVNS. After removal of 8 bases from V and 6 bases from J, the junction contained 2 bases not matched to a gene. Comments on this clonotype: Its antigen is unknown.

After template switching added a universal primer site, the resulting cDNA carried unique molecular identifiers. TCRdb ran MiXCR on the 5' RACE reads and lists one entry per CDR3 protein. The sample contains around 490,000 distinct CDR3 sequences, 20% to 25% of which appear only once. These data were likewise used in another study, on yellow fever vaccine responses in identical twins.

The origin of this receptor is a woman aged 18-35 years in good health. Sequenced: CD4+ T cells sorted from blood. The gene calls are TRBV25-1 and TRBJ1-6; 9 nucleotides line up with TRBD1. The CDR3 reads CASLGQGNSPLHF. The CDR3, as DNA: TGTGCCAGCTTGGGACAGGGTAATTCACCCCTCCACTTT.